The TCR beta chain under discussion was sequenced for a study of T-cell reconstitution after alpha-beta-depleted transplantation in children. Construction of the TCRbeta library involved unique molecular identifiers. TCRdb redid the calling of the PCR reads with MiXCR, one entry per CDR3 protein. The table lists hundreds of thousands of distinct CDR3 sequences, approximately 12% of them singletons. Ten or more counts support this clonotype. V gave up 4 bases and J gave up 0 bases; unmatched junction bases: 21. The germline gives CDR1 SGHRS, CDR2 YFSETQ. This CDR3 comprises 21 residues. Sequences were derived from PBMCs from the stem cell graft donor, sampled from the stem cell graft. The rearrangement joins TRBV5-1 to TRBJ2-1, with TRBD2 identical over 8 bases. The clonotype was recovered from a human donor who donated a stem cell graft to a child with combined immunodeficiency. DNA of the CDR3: TGCGCCAGCAGCCCACAGGGCCTCGTACCGACCAGCGGGAGCTCCTACAATGAGCAGTTCTTC. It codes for CASSPQGLVPTSGSSYNEQFF.